These 9 T cell receptor beta chains were sequenced from one sample in a study of neurological immune-mediated disorders. One entry per CDR3 protein results from TCRdb running MiXCR on the 5' RACE reads. Counted here are fewer than 75,000 distinct CDR3 sequences, nearly 3.5% occurring once; the ten biggest clones make up approximately 3.5%. The specimen was PBMCs. These receptors were taken from a man in his forties with multiple sclerosis.

This clonotype has ten or more counts. The V and J genes are TRBV20-1 and TRBJ1-5; perhaps TRBD1 as D (6 bases). CDR1 is DFQATT, CDR2 SNEGSKA, per germline (reference sequence). The CDR3 covers 14 residues. Trimming cost V 6 bases and J 4 bases, with 16 bases left between them. The CDR3 DNA follows: TGCAGTGCAAAAGGCCCGGACAGAAATCAGCCCCAGCATTTT. Amino acid sequence: CSAKGPDRNQPQHF.

There are many counts of this clonotype. Being one base from a much bigger clone, this may be a read error. The gene calls are TRBV29-1 and TRBJ2-7, with D possibly being TRBD2 (5 bases). V gave up 3 bases and J gave up 7 bases, with 16 bases separating them. Germline V lookup: CDR1 SQVTM, CDR2 ANQGSEA. The length of the CDR3 is 13 residues. DNA of the CDR3: TGCAGCGTTGACGCCGGGAAGAGGAGAGAGCAGTACTTC. It is translated as CSVDAGKRREQYF.

This clonotype appeared many times. The chain has TRBV20-1 and TRBJ2-1; TRBD2 might be the D (6 bases). The germline V and J ends were trimmed by 5 bases and 7 bases, with 21 bases remaining between them. Germline V gene lookup returns CDR1 DFQATT and CDR2 SNEGSKA (reference sequence). The CDR3 length is 15 residues. CDR3 sequence: CSARTPAGTSNEQFF. The DNA of the CDR3 is TGCAGTGCTCGTACACCGGCGGGGACGAGTAATGAGCAGTTCTTC.

This clonotype was recorded many times. This rearrangement joins TRBV20-1 to TRBJ2-5; the match to TRBD2 covers 8 bases. CDR1 is DFQATT, CDR2 SNEGSKA, per germline (reference sequence). V dropped 5 bases and J dropped 2; count of bases not matched to a gene: 7. The CDR3 loop spans 14 amino acids. This chain's CDR3 is CSAPAGGGQETQYF. The DNA of the CDR3 is TGCAGTGCTCCGGCGGGAGGAGGGCAAGAGACCCAGTACTTC.

In this sample, this clonotype turned up many times. J is TRBJ1-1 and V is TRBV5-5; 7 bases are shared with TRBD1. The V segment lost 2 bases and the J segment 3 bases; nucleotides outside the gene matches: 7. The germline V gene has CDR1 SGHKS and CDR2 YYEKEE (reference sequence). The CDR3 spans 15 residues. The CDR3 nucleotides are TGTGCCAGCAGCTTCACCCCCACAGGGGACACTGAAGCTTTCTTT. As protein: CASSFTPTGDTEAFF.

This clonotype has at least ten counts. This chain joins TRBV5-1 and TRBJ2-7, with 9 bases lining up with TRBD1. There are 15 residues in the CDR3. Germline loops: CDR1 SGHRS, CDR2 YFSETQ. V shed 4 bases, J shed 1 base, and the junction held 6 bases outside the gene matches. The CDR3 nucleotides are TGCGCCAGCAGCATTTCCGGGACAGGGTCCTACGAGCAGTACTTC. It codes for CASSISGTGSYEQYF.

This clonotype was observed a few times. The gene calls are TRBV19 and TRBJ1-1; 7 positions match TRBD1. J lost 4 bases, V lost 6 bases, and 11 bases had no gene match. Germline V CDR1 and CDR2: LNHDA, SQIVND (reference sequence). The CDR3 spans 15 residues. As DNA, the CDR3 is TGTGCCAGTAGGAGTGACAGGGTCCCCGGCACTGAAGCTTTCTTT. Translating gives CASRSDRVPGTEAFF.

This clonotype was detected many times. J is TRBJ2-4 and V is TRBV20-1; no definite D call. The CDR3 consists of 12 residues. The V gene's germline CDR1 is DFQATT and CDR2 SNEGSKA (reference sequence). Trimming shortened V by 7 bases and J by 5 bases, and 12 bases separated the two germline ends. The CDR3 coding sequence is TGCAGTGGGGGTCCCTGGGAAAACATTCAGTACTTC. It encodes CSGGPWENIQYF.

This clonotype was picked up many times. This chain joins TRBV5-1 and TRBJ2-5, with 7 bases aligning to TRBD1. Trimming took 4 bases from V and 5 from J; bases not matched to a gene: 11. The length of the CDR3 is 15 residues. The V gene's germline CDR1 is SGHRS and CDR2 YFSETQ. CDR3 sequence reads: CASSTSGTAAETQYF. The CDR3 DNA follows: TGCGCCAGCAGCACTTCCGGGACAGCCGCCGAGACCCAGTACTTC.